The clone carrying this T cell receptor (beta chain) was seen just once. The record originates from a study of blood T cell repertoires in COVID-19. Study summary: Sample material is recorded as cDNA or gDNA derived from T cells, B-cell-depleted T cells, or PBMCs.

The authors' processing: Using reference gene primer amplification, nucleated cell counts were estimated. Sequencing used immunoSEQ multiplex PCR; TCRdb keeps in-frame clones, though not all of them. V and J calls and clone size are as listed in that table; D and trimming were resolved from the DNA. Counted here are roughly 120,000 clones, roughly nine tenths occurring once; the ten biggest clones make up roughly 3.7%. CDR1 is KGHSH and CDR2 is LQKENI in the germline V gene. V was cut by 5 bases and J by 0 bases, with 8 bases left in between. This CDR3 is built from 14 residues. Input material: peripheral blood. The genes are TRBV18 and TRBJ1-5; weak D call: TRBD1 (6 bases). The clonotype comes from a man over 45 with active COVID-19. The CDR3 reads CASSTGSSNQPQHF. The CDR3, as DNA: TGTGCCAGCTCAACAGGGAGTAGCAATCAGCCCCAGCATTTT.